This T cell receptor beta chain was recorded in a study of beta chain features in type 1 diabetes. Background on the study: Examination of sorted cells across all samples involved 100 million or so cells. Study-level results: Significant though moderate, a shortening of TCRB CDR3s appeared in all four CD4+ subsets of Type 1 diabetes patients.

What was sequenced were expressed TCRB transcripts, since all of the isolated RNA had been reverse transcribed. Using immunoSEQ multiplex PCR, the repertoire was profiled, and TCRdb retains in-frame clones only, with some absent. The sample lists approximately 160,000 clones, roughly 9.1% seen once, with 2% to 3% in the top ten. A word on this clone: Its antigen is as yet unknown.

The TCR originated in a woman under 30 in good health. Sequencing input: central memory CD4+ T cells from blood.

In DNA, the CDR3 is TGTGCCTGGAGCGGACTAGCGGGGAACTCTGGGGCCAACGTCCTGACTTTC. This sequence encodes CAWSGLAGNSGANVLTF. The chain carries TRBV30 and TRBJ2-6; 12 nucleotides agree with TRBD2. Unmatched junction bases numbered 3, after V lost 3 bases and J lost 0 bases. Germline V lookup: CDR1 GTSNPN, CDR2 SVGIG (reference sequence). The CDR3 has 17 residues.